What follows are 31 T cell receptor beta chains derived from one specimen sequenced in a study of cytomegalovirus exposure and HLA in healthy donors. The PCR was carried out with 60 Vbeta primers and 13 Jbeta primers. Clones were read by immunoSEQ multiplex PCR, and TCRdb kept only the in-frame ones, dropping some. Among 150,000 to 200,000 clones, about 82% were seen once, and the ten largest hold about 2.2%. Sequencing was carried out using PBMCs. The receptors originated from a woman aged 45-65 years in good health and CMV-seronegative.

The chain links TRBV16 to TRBJ1-5; the D gene is possibly TRBD1 (5 bases). The V and J ends lost 1 base and 0 bases respectively, with 13 bases between them. Per the germline V gene, CDR1 is KGHSY and CDR2 is FQNENV. The length of the CDR3 is 17 residues. CDR3 loop: CASSQFSTANSNQPQHF. CDR3 sequence (DNA): TGTGCCAGCAGCCAATTTTCGACAGCAAATAGCAATCAGCCCCAGCATTTT.

This clone showed up just once. The chain recombines TRBV4-1 with TRBJ2-7; D is perhaps TRBD2 (5 bases). The germline gives CDR1 MGHRA, CDR2 YSYEKL. The CDR3 is 15 residues long. Trimming cost V 1 base and J 4 bases, with 14 bases left between them. The CDR3 is CASSQVGTSIYEQYF. DNA of the CDR3: TGCGCCAGCAGCCAAGTTGGTACTAGTATATACGAGCAGTACTTC.

The chain recombines TRBV5-1 with TRBJ2-3; a possible D gene is TRBD2 (7 bases). CDR1 is SGHRS and CDR2 is YFSETQ in the germline V gene. The ends were cut back, 3 bases at V and 3 bases at J, with 17 bases in the middle. The CDR3 sequence is 16 residues long. In DNA form, the CDR3 reads TGCGCCAGCAGCTCCCGAGGGGGGGGGACAACAGATACGCAGTATTTT. Translation: CASSSRGGGTTDTQYF.

This clone was found a few times. CDR3 protein: CASSADFYSYEQYF. CDR3 sequence (DNA): TGTGCCAGCTCAGCGGACTTCTACTCCTACGAGCAGTACTTC. V and J are TRBV18 and TRBJ2-7; a possible D gene is TRBD2 (5 bases). This CDR3 spans 14 amino acids. V lost 5 bases and J lost 0, with 11 bases in between. Germline values: CDR1 KGHSH, CDR2 LQKENI.

The V call is TRBV28, the J call TRBJ1-5, with 8 bases identical to TRBD1. The CDR3 contains 15 residues. Germline V gene lookup returns CDR1 MDHEN and CDR2 SYDVKM. Trimming cost V 5 bases and J 0 bases; bases outside gene matches: 3. The CDR3 coding sequence is TGTGCCAGCAGTCCCACAGGGGGTAGCAATCAGCCCCAGCATTTT. Amino acid sequence: CASSPTGGSNQPQHF.

The chain recombines TRBV5-6 with TRBJ1-6; TRBD1 matches at 9 bases. Germline CDR1 SGHDT, CDR2 YYEEEE. Trimming at V came to 4 bases and at J to 5 bases, leaving 4 bases not matched to a gene. The CDR3 runs to 15 residues. The CDR3: CASSRGDRDNSPLHF. The CDR3 region has the DNA TGTGCCAGCAGCCGGGGGGACAGGGATAATTCACCCCTCCACTTT. The full variable domain, rest sourced from reference TRBV5-6 and TRBJ1-6, is DAGVTQSPTHLIKTRGQQVTLRCSPKSGHDTVSWYQQALGQGPQFIFQYYEEEERQRGNFPDRFSGHQFPNYSSELNVNALLLGDSALYLCASSRGDRDNSPLHFGNGTRLTVT.

A few counts support this clone. V usage is TRBV6-6 and J usage is TRBJ1-5; D not resolved. Trimming removed 0 bases at V and 2 bases at J, with 11 bases between. CDR1 is MNHNY, CDR2 SVGAGI, per germline (reference sequence). The CDR3 spans 16 residues. The CDR3 DNA reads TGTGCCAGCAGTTACTCGAGGAGGGCTGGCAATCAGCCCCAGCATTTT. Translation: CASSYSRRAGNQPQHF.

The J gene is TRBJ1-1, the V gene TRBV7-3, with D possibly TRBD1 on 5 matching bases. In germline, CDR1 is SGHTA, CDR2 FQGTGA. The V end was cut by 0 bases, the J end by 0 bases, with 8 bases between. The CDR3 length is 15 residues. The CDR3 loop reads CASSLTAGLNTEAFF. CDR3 DNA sequence: TGTGCCAGCAGCTTAACAGCGGGACTGAACACTGAAGCTTTCTTT.

J is TRBJ1-1 and V is TRBV7-9; D is possibly TRBD1 (6 bases). The CDR3 sequence is 12 residues long. With 6 bases removed from V and 6 bases from J, the gap between germline ends came to 11 bases. Per germline, CDR1 SEHNR and CDR2 FQNEAQ (reference sequence). Here the CDR3 reads CASSLGHAEAFF. The CDR3 nucleotides are TGTGCCAGCAGTTTGGGACACGCTGAAGCTTTCTTT.

The V and J genes are TRBV19 and TRBJ2-6; 9 nucleotides line up with TRBD1. J lost 4 bases, V lost 9 bases, and 13 bases had no gene match. The germline gives CDR1 LNHDA, CDR2 SQIVND (reference sequence). The CDR3 contains 17 residues. The CDR3, as DNA: TGTGCCAGCTCCCCCGGGACAGGGTCGACAGGGGCCAACGTCCTGACTTTC. Its protein is CASSPGTGSTGANVLTF. The whole variable domain, remainder taken from reference TRBV19 and TRBJ2-6, is DGGITQSPKYLFRKEGQNVTLSCEQNLNHDAMYWYRQDPGQGLRLIYYSQIVNDFQKGDIAEGYSVSREKKESFPLTVTSAQKNPTAFYLCASSPGTGSTGANVLTFGAGSRLTVL.

The chain carries TRBV20-1 and TRBJ1-1, with a possible D match to TRBD1 (5 bases). This CDR3 contains 11 residues. V shed 5 bases and J shed 8 bases, with 12 bases lying between them. Germline-derived CDR1 and CDR2 are DFQATT and SNEGSKA (reference sequence). Here the CDR3 DNA reads TGCAGTGCTGGCGACCAGGGAGAAGCTTTCTTT. Protein product: CSAGDQGEAFF.

There are a few counts of this clone. The CDR3 DNA sequence: TGTGCCAGCAGCACGGGACTAGCGGGCATCACAGATACGCAGTATTTT. This codes for CASSTGLAGITDTQYF. The rearrangement links TRBV9 to TRBJ2-3; TRBD2 matches 12 bases. The CDR3 spans 16 residues. V shed 4 bases, J shed 2 bases, and the junction held 5 bases outside the gene matches. Per germline, CDR1 SGDLS and CDR2 YYNGEE.

The V gene is TRBV7-2, the J gene TRBJ1-1; 7 bases are a match to TRBD1. This CDR3 spans 13 amino acids. The germline gives CDR1 SGHTA, CDR2 FQGNSA. Trimming removed 3 bases from V and 6 bases from J; junction bases left unmatched: 4. CDR3 sequence: CASSLEGAAEAFF. The CDR3 DNA follows: TGTGCCAGCAGCTTGGAGGGGGCCGCTGAAGCTTTCTTT.

The rearrangement joins TRBV15 to TRBJ1-4; a weak D match, TRBD1 (5 bases). The CDR3 has 15 residues. V gave up 0 bases and J gave up 7 bases, with 12 bases separating them. Germline V gene sequence: CDR1 LNHNV, CDR2 YYDKDF (reference sequence). CDR3 coding DNA: TGTGCCACCAGCAGAGACAGGGTATTGTCTGAAAAACTGTTTTTT. It encodes CATSRDRVLSEKLFF.

This sequence joins TRBV11-2 and TRBJ2-7; 9 bases agree with TRBD1. The trim removed 6 bases at V and 2 bases at J, leaving 8 bases unmatched. The germline CDR1 and CDR2 sequences are SGHAT and FQNNGV. CDR3 length: 15 amino acids. CDR3 loop: CASRKGQGPTYEQYF. CDR3 coding DNA: TGTGCCAGCAGAAAGGGACAGGGACCAACCTACGAGCAGTACTTC.

The J gene is TRBJ1-2, the V gene TRBV6-5; D gene unclear. Trimming shortened V by 5 bases and J by 3 bases, and 10 bases separated the two germline ends. There are 13 residues in the CDR3. The germline V gene encodes CDR1 MNHEY and CDR2 SVGAGI. The CDR3 reads CASSEGRDYGYTF. CDR3 coding DNA: TGTGCCAGCAGTGAAGGGAGGGACTATGGCTACACCTTC.

The chain has TRBV10-3 and TRBJ2-7; possibly TRBD1 for D (5 bases). V lost 7 bases and J lost 0, with 13 bases in between. Germline V gives CDR1 ENHRY, CDR2 SYGVKD. The CDR3 has 14 amino acids. The CDR3 loop is CAITPDTISYEQYF. Written as DNA, the CDR3 is TGTGCCATCACCCCGGACACTATCTCCTACGAGCAGTACTTC.

Remarks on this clone: The same CDR3 also results from other DNA sequences found in this sample. This chain links TRBV7-2 with TRBJ1-4; TRBD1 matches 7 bases. In germline, CDR1 is SGHTA, CDR2 FQGNSA. The CDR3 is 14 residues long. Unmatched junction bases numbered 7, after V lost 4 bases and J lost 8 bases. In DNA form, the CDR3 reads TGTGCCAGCAGCTCTCGGGACAGACCGGAAAAACTGTTTTTT. It specifies CASSSRDRPEKLFF.

The CDR3 protein is CASSGSRRGGRYNEQFF. The DNA of the CDR3 is TGTGCCAGCAGTGGTAGTAGAAGGGGAGGCAGATACAATGAGCAGTTCTTC. The chain uses TRBV25-1 and TRBJ2-1; possible D gene TRBD2, 6 bases. This CDR3 is built from 17 residues. V lost 4 bases and J 4 bases, leaving 20 bases between the germline ends. The V gene's germline CDR1 is MGHDK and CDR2 SYGVNS.

This clone came up once. This chain joins TRBV19 and TRBJ2-3, with a weak D call TRBD1 (5 bases). The germline gives CDR1 LNHDA, CDR2 SQIVND (reference sequence). This CDR3 has 15 residues. V lost 3 bases to trimming and J lost 1 base, with 11 bases between them. As DNA, the CDR3 is TGTGCCAGTAGTATCTGGCAGGGTGGCACAGATACGCAGTATTTT. Translated, it gives CASSIWQGGTDTQYF.

This chain connects TRBV29-1 to TRBJ2-5; D remains ambiguous. CDR3 size: 12 residues. CDR1 and CDR2 from the germline V gene are SQVTM and ANQGSEA. Trimming took 7 bases from V and 1 from J, leaving 10 bases between them. This CDR3 is CSANVLQETQYF. CDR3 sequence (DNA): TGCAGCGCAAACGTACTCCAAGAGACCCAGTACTTC.

The chain has TRBV4-3 and TRBJ1-2; 9 nucleotides agree with TRBD1. The germline gives CDR1 LGHNA, CDR2 YSLEER. There are 15 residues in the CDR3. The trim removed 3 bases at V and 4 bases at J, leaving 6 bases unmatched. The CDR3 is CASSQPGTGFYGYTF. CDR3 nucleotide sequence: TGCGCCAGCAGCCAGCCGGGGACAGGGTTCTATGGCTACACCTTC.

The chain is built from TRBV28 and TRBJ2-7; D might be TRBD1 (6 bases). CDR1 and CDR2 from the germline V gene are MDHEN and SYDVKM. The V end was cut by 6 bases, the J end by 5 bases, with 20 bases between. The CDR3 runs 15 residues. The CDR3 region has the DNA TGTGCCAGCAGAGAAACCGGGACAAGCGAAAACGAGCAGTACTTC. Translating gives CASRETGTSENEQYF. The full variable domain, completed using reference TRBV28 and TRBJ2-7, is DVKVTQSSRYLVKRTGEKVFLECVQDMDHENMFWYRQDPGLGLRLIYFSYDVKMKEKGDIPEGYSVSREKKERFSLILESASTNQTSMYLCASRETGTSENEQYFGPGTRLTVT.

This clone was recorded a few times. The rearrangement links TRBV10-2 to TRBJ2-3, with D unclear. Trimming left V 6 bases short and J 0 bases short, with 10 bases between. This CDR3 comprises 14 residues. In germline, CDR1 is WSHSY, CDR2 SAAADI. The CDR3: CASSSPRSTDTQYF. The DNA for the CDR3 is TGCGCCAGCAGCTCTCCACGGAGCACAGATACGCAGTATTTT.

The chain recombines TRBV11-2 with TRBJ2-5; maybe TRBD1 (5 bases). CDR3 length equals 15 residues. V shed 3 bases and J shed 0 bases, with 11 bases lying between them. Per germline, CDR1 SGHAT and CDR2 FQNNGV. The CDR3 protein is CASSFGKGYQETQYF. The CDR3 DNA is TGTGCCAGCAGCTTCGGAAAGGGGTACCAAGAGACCCAGTACTTC.

The rearrangement joins TRBV11-2 to TRBJ2-7, with 9 bases lining up with TRBD2. In germline, CDR1 is SGHAT, CDR2 FQNNGV. V gave up 7 bases and J gave up 1 base; unmatched junction bases: 5. CDR3 length equals 14 residues. The CDR3 loop reads CASTVTSGSYEQYF. The CDR3 DNA sequence: TGTGCCAGCACCGTTACTAGCGGGTCCTACGAGCAGTACTTC.

The chain combines TRBV27 with TRBJ2-2; TRBD1 matches 8 bases. J was trimmed by 4 bases and V by 8 bases; bases with no gene match: 6. CDR1 is MNHEY, CDR2 SMNVEV, per germline (reference sequence). The CDR3 loop spans 14 amino acids. CDR3: CASRGQVLTGELFF. CDR3 in DNA: TGTGCCAGCCGGGGACAGGTCCTCACCGGGGAGCTGTTTTTT.

The V gene is TRBV6-5, the J gene TRBJ1-4; 9 bases are a match to TRBD1. The CDR3 covers 14 residues. The V segment lost 6 bases and the J segment 6 bases; nucleotides outside the gene matches: 5. Germline CDR1 MNHEY, CDR2 SVGAGI. CDR3: CASSRDRVDEKLFF. In DNA, the CDR3 is TGTGCCAGCAGCCGGGACAGGGTGGATGAAAAACTGTTTTTT.

Concerning this clone: Germline is not matched at one junction end, which may reflect a read error. The rearrangement uses TRBV7-2 and TRBJ2-5, with TRBD1 matching 7 bases. The CDR3 extends over 14 amino acids. Germline CDR1 reads SGHTA; CDR2 reads FQGNSA. The CDR3 region has the DNA TGTGCCAGCAGCTTAGCAGGGGGCAAGGAGACCCAGCACTTC. Translation gives CASSLAGGKETQHF. Full variable domain (remainder filled in from reference TRBV7-2 and TRBJ2-5): GAGVSQSPSNKVTEKGKDVELRCDPISGHTALYWYRQSLGQGLEFLIYFQGNSAPDKSGLPSDRFSAERTGGSVSTLTIQRTQQEDSAVYLCASSLAGGKETQHFGPGTRLLVL.

The rearrangement joins TRBV30 to TRBJ2-2; D is possibly TRBD2 (6 bases). The V end was cut by 0 bases, the J end by 2 bases, with 10 bases between. CDR3 size: 15 residues. Germline V lookup: CDR1 GTSNPN, CDR2 SVGIG (reference sequence). The CDR3 nucleotides are TGTGCCTGGAGTGTAAAGGCGGGAAACACCGGGGAGCTGTTTTTT. Protein product: CAWSVKAGNTGELFF.

The chain has TRBV5-4 and TRBJ1-2, with TRBD1 identical over 10 bases. Germline V gene sequence: CDR1 SGHNT, CDR2 YYREEE (reference sequence). V gave up 9 bases and J gave up 8 bases; unmatched junction bases: 13. The CDR3 has 14 amino acids. DNA for the CDR3: TGTGCCATGACAGGGGGCGCGATGGGATGGGGCTACACCTTC. Its protein product is CAMTGGAMGWGYTF.